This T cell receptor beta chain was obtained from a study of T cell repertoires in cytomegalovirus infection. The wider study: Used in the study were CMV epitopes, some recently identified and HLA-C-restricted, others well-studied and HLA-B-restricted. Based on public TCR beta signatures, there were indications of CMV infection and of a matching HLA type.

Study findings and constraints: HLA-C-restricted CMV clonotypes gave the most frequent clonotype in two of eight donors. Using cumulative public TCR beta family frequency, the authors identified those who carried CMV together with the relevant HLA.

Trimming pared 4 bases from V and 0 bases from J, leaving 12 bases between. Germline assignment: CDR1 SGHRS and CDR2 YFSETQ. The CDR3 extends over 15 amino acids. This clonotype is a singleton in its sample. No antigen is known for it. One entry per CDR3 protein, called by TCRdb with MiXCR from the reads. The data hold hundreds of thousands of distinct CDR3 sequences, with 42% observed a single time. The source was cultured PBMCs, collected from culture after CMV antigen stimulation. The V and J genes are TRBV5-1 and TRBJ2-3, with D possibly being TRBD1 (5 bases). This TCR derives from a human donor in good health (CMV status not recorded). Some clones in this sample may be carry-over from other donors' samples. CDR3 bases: TGCGCCAGCAGCATACAGGATCCTAGCACAGATACGCAGTATTTT. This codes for CASSIQDPSTDTQYF.